The 14 T cell receptor beta chains in this list originate from one sample, sequenced in a study of OX40 agonist ivuxolimab in advanced cancers. TCRdb keeps only in-frame clones here, not all; method: immunoSEQ multiplex PCR. The sample contains around 33,000 clones, around 90% of which appear only once. The source material was CD4+ or CD8+ T cells sorted from blood, sampled in a trial of the OX40 agonist ivuxolimab. Source of these receptors: an adult with an advanced solid tumor such as melanoma, head and neck, liver or kidney cancer.

The chain carries TRBV30 and TRBJ1-6; 7 bases fit TRBD1. The CDR3 is made up of 16 amino acids. J lost 5 bases, V lost 3 bases, and 10 bases had no gene match. From germline, CDR1 is GTSNPN and CDR2 SVGIG (reference sequence). The CDR3 DNA reads TGTGCCTGGAGAAGGACAGGCTCCGGGAATAATTCACCCCTCCACTTT. It specifies CAWRRTGSGNNSPLHF. Full variable domain (outside the CDR3, taken from reference TRBV30 and TRBJ1-6): SQTIHQWPATLVQPVGSPLSLECTVEGTSNPNLYWYRQAAGRGLQLLFYSVGIGQISSEVPQNLSASRPQDRQFILSSKKLLLSDSGFYLCAWRRTGSGNNSPLHFGNGTRLTVT.

The J gene is TRBJ2-3, the V gene TRBV9; 8 nucleotides line up with TRBD1. The germline V gene encodes CDR1 SGDLS and CDR2 YYNGEE. Trimming removed 6 bases from V and 4 bases from J; junction bases left unmatched: 13. This CDR3 is built from 16 residues. Here the CDR3 DNA reads TGTGCCAGCACCCCCGGCGGACAGGGCCCTCCAGATACGCAGTATTTT. Its translation: CASTPGGQGPPDTQYF.

The chain combines TRBV9 with TRBJ2-1; D is uncertain. The V gene's germline CDR1 is SGDLS and CDR2 YYNGEE. This CDR3 spans 15 amino acids. The ends were cut back, 0 bases at V and 0 bases at J, with 7 bases in the middle. The CDR3 DNA follows: TGTGCCAGCAGCGTAGGCGGATACTCCTACAATGAGCAGTTCTTC. Translating it yields CASSVGGYSYNEQFF.

The CDR3 protein is CASSTYYGYTF. The CDR3 coding sequence is TGTGCCAGCAGCACCTACTATGGCTACACCTTC. This chain links TRBV9 with TRBJ1-2; D not certain. The CDR3 is made up of 11 amino acids. Germline CDR1 SGDLS, CDR2 YYNGEE. V was trimmed by 4 bases and J by 3 bases, leaving 4 bases between them.

This sequence joins TRBV11-2 and TRBJ2-3; 8 bases map to TRBD2. This CDR3 spans 15 amino acids. Germline V gene sequence: CDR1 SGHAT, CDR2 FQNNGV. The junction had 11 bases not matched to a gene; V was cut back by 5 bases and J by 7 bases. The CDR3 DNA reads as TGTGCCAGCAGCCCTTTACGGGGGGGCCGAAATACGCAGTATTTT. It specifies CASSPLRGGRNTQYF.

The rearrangement joins TRBV19 to TRBJ1-2; D is uncertain. The V and J ends lost 1 base and 4 bases respectively, with 4 bases between them. From germline, CDR1 is LNHDA and CDR2 SQIVND (reference sequence). The CDR3 length is 12 residues. CDR3 in DNA: TGTGCCAGTAGTATAGTAGGCTATGGCTACACCTTC. Encoded protein: CASSIVGYGYTF.

V usage is TRBV6-1 and J usage is TRBJ2-3; D is tentatively TRBD1 or TRBD2 (6 bases each). CDR3 length: 14 amino acids. Germline values: CDR1 MNHNS, CDR2 SASEGT. V lost 6 bases to trimming and J lost 4 bases, with 14 bases between them. The CDR3 loop reads CASRRQEGPDTQYF. The CDR3 DNA follows: TGTGCCAGCAGACGACAGGAGGGGCCAGATACGCAGTATTTT.

This sequence joins TRBV6-5 and TRBJ1-1; TRBD1 might be the D (5 bases). V was shortened by 1 base and J by 6 bases, with 15 bases between the two germline ends. The CDR3 contains 15 residues. Looked up from germline, CDR1 is MNHEY and CDR2 is SVGAGI. The CDR3 DNA is TGTGCCAGCAGTTACTTGGGGCCGGAATTCTCTGAAGCTTTCTTT. It is translated as CASSYLGPEFSEAFF.

The V and J genes are TRBV7-6 and TRBJ2-5; maybe TRBD1 (6 bases). Gene TRBJ2-7 matches the end of the DNA better, so the J call may be wrong. The germline CDR1 and CDR2 sequences are SGHVS and FNYEAQ. The CDR3 runs to 14 residues. The CDR3 protein is CASSFQGSVDEQYF. The CDR3 DNA reads as TGTGCCAGCAGCTTCCAGGGGTCGGTGGACGAGCAGTACTTC.

The V gene is TRBV15, the J gene TRBJ2-1; D gene uncertain. Germline assignment: CDR1 LNHNV and CDR2 YYDKDF (reference sequence). The CDR3 totals 15 residues. Trimming stripped 2 bases from V and 9 bases from J, with 17 bases between. This CDR3 is CATSRPPLGSGEQFF. As DNA, the CDR3 is TGTGCCACCAGCAGACCCCCGCTAGGGTCAGGTGAGCAGTTCTTC.

The chain employs TRBV10-3 and TRBJ2-1; 11 nucleotides agree with TRBD2. The CDR3 runs 15 residues. Unmatched junction bases numbered 8, after V lost 5 bases and J lost 8 bases. Germline-derived CDR1 and CDR2 are ENHRY and SYGVKD. The CDR3 nucleotides read TGTGCCATCAGTAGACTAGCGGGAATTTATCATGAGCAGTTCTTC. Translating it yields CAISRLAGIYHEQFF.

This clone was seen only once. V is TRBV6-5 and J is TRBJ1-1, with D uncertain. This CDR3 contains 14 residues. Germline V gene sequence: CDR1 MNHEY, CDR2 SVGAGI. V shed 4 bases and J shed 5 bases, with 14 bases lying between them. CDR3 protein: CASSSDQRRTEAFF. The CDR3 DNA reads TGTGCCAGCAGTTCGGACCAACGCAGGACTGAAGCTTTCTTT.

The chain has TRBV10-3 and TRBJ2-2, with 7 bases lining up with TRBD1. V lost 10 bases, J lost 5 bases, and 7 bases stayed unmatched. The CDR3 covers 13 residues. Germline V gene data show CDR1 as ENHRY and CDR2 as SYGVKD. CDR3 in amino acids: CANRQGGTGELFF. In DNA form, the CDR3 reads TGTGCCAATCGACAGGGCGGTACCGGGGAGCTGTTTTTT.

The genes are TRBV6-5 and TRBJ1-3, with no clear D. V lost 6 bases and J 0 bases, leaving 9 bases between the germline ends. Germline V gene data show CDR1 as MNHEY and CDR2 as SVGAGI. CDR3 length: 14 amino acids. CDR3 in amino acids: CASRLLDSGNTIYF. As DNA, the CDR3 is TGTGCCAGCAGATTATTGGACTCTGGAAACACCATATATTTT.